Reported below is one TCR beta chain. These data belong to a study of shared clonotypes between healthy human individuals. This CDR3 has 15 residues. Germline V gene lookup returns CDR1 SEHNR and CDR2 FQNEAQ (reference sequence). V lost 8 bases to trimming and J lost 3 bases, with 18 bases between them. Method: immunoSEQ multiplex PCR; TCRdb's copy keeps in-frame clones and lacks some. The table has hundreds of thousands of clones, about 92% seen once. The naive CD8 population came from CD45RO-negative cells selected for CCR7, without terminally differentiated effector memory CD45RA+ cells. Donation came from healthy HIV-negative adults that had no recent acute infections or vaccinations.

The receptor's source is a man aged 25 to 40 in good health. The sequencing input was naive CD8+ T cells sorted from blood. This rearrangement joins TRBV7-9 to TRBJ2-3, with D possibly matching TRBD1 (5 bases). The CDR3 spells CASLLRAGSTDTQYF. The DNA for the CDR3 is TGTGCCAGCTTGCTTCGGGCAGGGTCAACAGATACGCAGTATTTT.